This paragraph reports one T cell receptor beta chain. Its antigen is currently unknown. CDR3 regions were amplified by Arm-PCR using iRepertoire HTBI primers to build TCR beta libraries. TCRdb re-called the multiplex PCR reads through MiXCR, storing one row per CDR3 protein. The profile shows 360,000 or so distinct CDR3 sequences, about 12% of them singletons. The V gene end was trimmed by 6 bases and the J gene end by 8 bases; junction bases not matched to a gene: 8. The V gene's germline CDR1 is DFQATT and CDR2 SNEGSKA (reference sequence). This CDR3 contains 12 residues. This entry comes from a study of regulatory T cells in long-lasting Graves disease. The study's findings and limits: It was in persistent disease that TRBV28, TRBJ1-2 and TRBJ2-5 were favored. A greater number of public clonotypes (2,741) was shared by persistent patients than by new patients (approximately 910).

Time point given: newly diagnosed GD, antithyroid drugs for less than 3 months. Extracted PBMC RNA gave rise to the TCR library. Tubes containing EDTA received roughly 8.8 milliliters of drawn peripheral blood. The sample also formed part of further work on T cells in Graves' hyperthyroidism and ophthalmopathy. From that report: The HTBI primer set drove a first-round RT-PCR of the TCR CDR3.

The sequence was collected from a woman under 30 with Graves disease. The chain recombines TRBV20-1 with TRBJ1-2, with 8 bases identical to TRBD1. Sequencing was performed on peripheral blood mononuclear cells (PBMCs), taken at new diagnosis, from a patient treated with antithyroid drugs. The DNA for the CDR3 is TGCAGTGCGACAGGGGCGCTGGGGGGCTACACCTTC. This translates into CSATGALGGYTF.